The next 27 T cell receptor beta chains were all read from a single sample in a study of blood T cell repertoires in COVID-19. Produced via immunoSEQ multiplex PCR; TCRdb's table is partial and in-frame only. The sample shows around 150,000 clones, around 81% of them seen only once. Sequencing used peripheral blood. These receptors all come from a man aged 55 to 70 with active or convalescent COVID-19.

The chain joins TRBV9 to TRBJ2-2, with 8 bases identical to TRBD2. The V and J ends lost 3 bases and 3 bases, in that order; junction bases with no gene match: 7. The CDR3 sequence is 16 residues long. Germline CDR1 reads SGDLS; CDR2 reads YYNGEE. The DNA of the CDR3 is TGTGCCAGCAGCGCCAGTCGCGGGGGGTACACCGGGGAGCTGTTTTTT. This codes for CASSASRGGYTGELFF.

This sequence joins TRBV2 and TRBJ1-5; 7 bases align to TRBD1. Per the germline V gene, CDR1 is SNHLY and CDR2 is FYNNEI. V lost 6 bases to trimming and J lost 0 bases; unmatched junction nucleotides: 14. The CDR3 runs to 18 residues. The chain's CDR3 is CASRARQGSLVSNQPQHF. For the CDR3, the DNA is TGTGCCAGCAGGGCTCGACAGGGCTCGCTTGTTAGCAATCAGCCCCAGCATTTT.

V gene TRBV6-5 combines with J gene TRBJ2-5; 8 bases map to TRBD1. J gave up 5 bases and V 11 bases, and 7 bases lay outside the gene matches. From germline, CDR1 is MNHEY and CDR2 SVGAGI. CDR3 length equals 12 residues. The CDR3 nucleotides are TGTGCCGCAGGACAGGGCTGGGAGACCCAGTACTTC. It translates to CAAGQGWETQYF.

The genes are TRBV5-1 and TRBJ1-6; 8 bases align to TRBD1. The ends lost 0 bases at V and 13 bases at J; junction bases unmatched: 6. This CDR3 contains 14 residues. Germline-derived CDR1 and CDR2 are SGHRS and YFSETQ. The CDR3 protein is CASSLETGGFPLHF. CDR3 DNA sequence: TGCGCCAGCAGCTTGGAAACAGGGGGATTCCCCCTCCACTTT.

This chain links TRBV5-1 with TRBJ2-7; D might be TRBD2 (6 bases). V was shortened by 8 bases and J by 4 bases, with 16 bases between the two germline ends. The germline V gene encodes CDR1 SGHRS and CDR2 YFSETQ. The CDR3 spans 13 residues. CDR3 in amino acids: CASRDSGDYEQYF. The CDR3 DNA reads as TGCGCCAGTCGGGACTCAGGCGATTACGAGCAGTACTTC. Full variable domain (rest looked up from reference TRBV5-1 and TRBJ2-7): KAGVTQTPRYLIKTRGQQVTLSCSPISGHRSVSWYQQTPGQGLQFLFEYFSETQRNKGNFPGRFSGRQFSNSRSEMNVSTLELGDSALYLCASRDSGDYEQYFGPGTRLTVT.

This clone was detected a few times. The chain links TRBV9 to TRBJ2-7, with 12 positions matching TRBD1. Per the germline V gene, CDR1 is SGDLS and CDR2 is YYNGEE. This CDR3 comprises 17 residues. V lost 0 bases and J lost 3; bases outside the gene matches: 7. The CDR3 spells CASSVAPGQGAVYEQYF. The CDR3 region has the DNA TGTGCCAGCAGCGTAGCACCGGGACAGGGGGCTGTCTACGAGCAGTACTTC. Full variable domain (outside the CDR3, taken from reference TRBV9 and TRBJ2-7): DSGVTQTPKHLITATGQRVTLRCSPRSGDLSVYWYQQSLDQGLQFLIQYYNGEERAKGNILERFSAQQFPDLHSELNLSSLELGDSALYFCASSVAPGQGAVYEQYFGPGTRLTVT.

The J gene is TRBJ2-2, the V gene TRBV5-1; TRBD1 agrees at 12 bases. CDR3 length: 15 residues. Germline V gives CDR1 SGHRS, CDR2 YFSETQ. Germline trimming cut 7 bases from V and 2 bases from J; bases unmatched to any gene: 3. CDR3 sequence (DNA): TGCGCCAGCCGGGGACAGGGGGCTAACACCGGGGAGCTGTTTTTT. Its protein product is CASRGQGANTGELFF.

The CDR3 loop is CASRYEQGLYEQYF. In nucleotides, the CDR3 is TGCGCCAGCAGGTATGAACAGGGTCTCTACGAGCAGTACTTC. The genes are TRBV5-1 and TRBJ2-7, with D possibly TRBD1 on 6 matching bases. V was trimmed by 5 bases and J by 3 bases, leaving 15 bases between them. The germline gives CDR1 SGHRS, CDR2 YFSETQ. The CDR3 spans 14 residues.

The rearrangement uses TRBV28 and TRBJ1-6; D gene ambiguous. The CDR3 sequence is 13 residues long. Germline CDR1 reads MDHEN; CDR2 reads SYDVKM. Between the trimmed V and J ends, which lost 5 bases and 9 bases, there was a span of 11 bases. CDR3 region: CASSPRHSSPLHF. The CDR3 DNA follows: TGTGCCAGCAGTCCACGACATAGTTCACCCCTCCACTTT.

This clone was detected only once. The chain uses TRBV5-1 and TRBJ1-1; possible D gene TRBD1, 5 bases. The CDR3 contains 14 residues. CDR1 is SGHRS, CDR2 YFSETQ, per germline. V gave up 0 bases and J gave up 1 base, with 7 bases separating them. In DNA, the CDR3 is TGCGCCAGCAGCTTGGGAGACAGGAACACTGAAGCTTTCTTT. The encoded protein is CASSLGDRNTEAFF.

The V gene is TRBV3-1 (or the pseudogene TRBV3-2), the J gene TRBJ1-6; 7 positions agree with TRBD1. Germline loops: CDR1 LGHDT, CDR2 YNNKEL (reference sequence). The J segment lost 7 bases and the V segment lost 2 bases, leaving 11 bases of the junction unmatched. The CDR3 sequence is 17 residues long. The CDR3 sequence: CASSQPSGGRGNSPLHF. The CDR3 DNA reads TGTGCCAGCAGCCAACCCTCCGGGGGCAGGGGGAATTCACCCCTCCACTTT.

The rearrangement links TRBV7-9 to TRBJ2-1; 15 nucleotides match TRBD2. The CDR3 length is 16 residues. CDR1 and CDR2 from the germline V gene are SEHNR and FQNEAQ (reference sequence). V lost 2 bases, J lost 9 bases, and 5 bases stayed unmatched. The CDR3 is CASSLRTSGRVGEQFF. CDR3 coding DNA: TGTGCCAGCAGCTTACGGACTAGCGGGAGGGTGGGTGAGCAGTTCTTC.

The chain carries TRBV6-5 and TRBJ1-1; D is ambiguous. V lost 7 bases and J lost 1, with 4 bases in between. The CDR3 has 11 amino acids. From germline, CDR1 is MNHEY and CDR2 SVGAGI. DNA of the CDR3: TGTGCCAGCATCCAGAACACTGAAGCTTTCTTT. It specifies CASIQNTEAFF.

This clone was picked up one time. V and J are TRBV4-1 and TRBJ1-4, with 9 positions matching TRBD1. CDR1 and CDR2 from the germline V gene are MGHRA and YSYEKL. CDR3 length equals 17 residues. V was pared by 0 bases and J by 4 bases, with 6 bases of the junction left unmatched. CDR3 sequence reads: CASSQEWPGQGNEKLFF. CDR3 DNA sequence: TGCGCCAGCAGCCAAGAGTGGCCGGGACAGGGTAATGAAAAACTGTTTTTT.

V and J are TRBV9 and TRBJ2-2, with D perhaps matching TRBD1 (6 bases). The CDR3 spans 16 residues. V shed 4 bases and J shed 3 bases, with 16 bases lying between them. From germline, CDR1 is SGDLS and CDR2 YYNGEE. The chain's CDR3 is CASSLRWGRDTGELFF. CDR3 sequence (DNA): TGTGCCAGCAGCCTCCGCTGGGGGCGGGACACCGGGGAGCTGTTTTTT. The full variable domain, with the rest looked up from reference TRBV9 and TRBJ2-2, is DSGVTQTPKHLITATGQRVTLRCSPRSGDLSVYWYQQSLDQGLQFLIQYYNGEERAKGNILERFSAQQFPDLHSELNLSSLELGDSALYFCASSLRWGRDTGELFFGEGSRLTVL.

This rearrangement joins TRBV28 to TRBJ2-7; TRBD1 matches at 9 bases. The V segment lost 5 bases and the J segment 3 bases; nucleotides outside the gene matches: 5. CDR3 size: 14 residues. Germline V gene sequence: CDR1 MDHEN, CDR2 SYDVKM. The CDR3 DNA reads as TGTGCCAGCAGTGGGACAGGGCTAGTCTACGAGCAGTACTTC. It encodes CASSGTGLVYEQYF.

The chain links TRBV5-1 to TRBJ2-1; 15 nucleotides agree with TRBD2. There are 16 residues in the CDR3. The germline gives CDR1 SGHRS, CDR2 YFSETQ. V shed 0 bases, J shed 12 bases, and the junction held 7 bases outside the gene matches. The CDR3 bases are TGCGCCAGCAGCTTGGGGACTAGCGGGAGGGCCCGAGGGCAGTTCTTC. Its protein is CASSLGTSGRARGQFF.

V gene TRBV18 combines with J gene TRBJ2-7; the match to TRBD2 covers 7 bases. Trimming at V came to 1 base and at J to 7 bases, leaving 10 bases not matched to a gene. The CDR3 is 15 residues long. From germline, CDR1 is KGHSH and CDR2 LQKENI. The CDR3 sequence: CASSPHPSGEREQYF. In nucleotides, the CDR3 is TGTGCCAGCTCACCACACCCTAGCGGCGAGAGGGAGCAGTACTTC.

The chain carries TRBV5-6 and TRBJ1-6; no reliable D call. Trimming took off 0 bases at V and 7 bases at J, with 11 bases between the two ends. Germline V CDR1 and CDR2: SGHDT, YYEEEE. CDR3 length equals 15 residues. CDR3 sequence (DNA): TGTGCCAGCAGCTTGGGATCCGGGGTAAATTCACCCCTCCACTTT. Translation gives CASSLGSGVNSPLHF.

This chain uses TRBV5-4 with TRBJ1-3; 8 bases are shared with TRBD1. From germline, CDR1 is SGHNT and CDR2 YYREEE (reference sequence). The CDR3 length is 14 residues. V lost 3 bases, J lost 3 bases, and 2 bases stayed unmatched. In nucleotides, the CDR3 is TGTGCCAGCAGCTCAGGGGGCAGTGGAAACACCATATATTTT. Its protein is CASSSGGSGNTIYF.

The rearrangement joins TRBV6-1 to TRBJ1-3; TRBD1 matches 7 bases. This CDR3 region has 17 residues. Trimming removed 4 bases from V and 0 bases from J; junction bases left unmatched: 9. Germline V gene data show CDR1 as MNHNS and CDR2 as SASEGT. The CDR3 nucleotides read TGTGCCAGCAGTGGTCGACAGGGCCTGAGCTCTGGAAACACCATATATTTT. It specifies CASSGRQGLSSGNTIYF.

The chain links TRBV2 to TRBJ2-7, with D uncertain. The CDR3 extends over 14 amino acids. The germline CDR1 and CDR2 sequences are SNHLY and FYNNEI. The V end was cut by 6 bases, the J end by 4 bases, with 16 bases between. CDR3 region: CASRETAAQYEQYF. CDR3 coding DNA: TGTGCCAGCAGGGAGACCGCGGCCCAGTACGAGCAGTACTTC. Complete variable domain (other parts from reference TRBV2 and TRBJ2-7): EPEVTQTPSHQVTQMGQEVILRCVPISNHLYFYWYRQILGQKVEFLVSFYNNEISEKSEIFDDQFSVERPDGSNFTLKIRSTKLEDSAMYFCASRETAAQYEQYFGPGTRLTVT.

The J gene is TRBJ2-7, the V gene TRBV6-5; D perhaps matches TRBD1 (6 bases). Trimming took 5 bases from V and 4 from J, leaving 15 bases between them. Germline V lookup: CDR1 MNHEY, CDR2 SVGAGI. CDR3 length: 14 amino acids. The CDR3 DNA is TGTGCCAGCAGTCCCGAGGGCAGGGGTTACGAGCAGTACTTC. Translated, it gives CASSPEGRGYEQYF.

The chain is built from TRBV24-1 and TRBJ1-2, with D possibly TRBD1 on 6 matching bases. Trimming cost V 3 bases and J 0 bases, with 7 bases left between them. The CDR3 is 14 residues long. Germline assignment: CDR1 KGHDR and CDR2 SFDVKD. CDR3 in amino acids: CATSDPGANYGYTF. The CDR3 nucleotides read TGTGCCACCAGTGATCCAGGGGCTAACTATGGCTACACCTTC.

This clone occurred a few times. CDR3 amino acids: CASSKVPVSSYEQYF. The DNA for the CDR3 is TGTGCCAGCAGCAAAGTTCCGGTTAGCTCCTACGAGCAGTACTTC. V usage is TRBV21-1 and J usage is TRBJ2-7; the D call TRBD2 from the table was never checked on the DNA. TRBV21-1 is described as a pseudogene. This CDR3 comprises 15 residues.

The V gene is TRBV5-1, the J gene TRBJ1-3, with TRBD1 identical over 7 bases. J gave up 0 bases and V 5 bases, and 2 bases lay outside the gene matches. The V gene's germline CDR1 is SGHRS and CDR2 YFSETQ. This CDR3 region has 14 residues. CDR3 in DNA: TGCGCCAGCAGACGGGACAGCTCTGGAAACACCATATATTTT. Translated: CASRRDSSGNTIYF. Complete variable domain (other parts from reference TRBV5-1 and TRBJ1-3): KAGVTQTPRYLIKTRGQQVTLSCSPISGHRSVSWYQQTPGQGLQFLFEYFSETQRNKGNFPGRFSGRQFSNSRSEMNVSTLELGDSALYLCASRRDSSGNTIYFGEGSWLTVV.

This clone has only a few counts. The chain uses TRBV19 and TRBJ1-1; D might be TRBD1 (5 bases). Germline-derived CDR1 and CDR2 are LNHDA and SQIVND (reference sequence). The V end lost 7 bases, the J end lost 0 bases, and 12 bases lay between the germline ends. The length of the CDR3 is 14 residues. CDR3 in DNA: TGTGCCAGTACCTACCAGGGCCTGAACACTGAAGCTTTCTTT. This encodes CASTYQGLNTEAFF.